Sequencing of this T cell receptor (beta chain) was carried out in a study of shared clonotypes between healthy human individuals. The method was immunoSEQ multiplex PCR; TCRdb's version includes in-frame clones alone and lacks a portion of them. The table records about 2,200,000 clones, 90% to 95% of them present only once. Between the trimmed V and J ends, which lost 0 bases and 8 bases, there was a span of 11 bases. This CDR3 is 14 amino acids long. The germline V gene has CDR1 SGHDN and CDR2 FVKESK. Cells designated naive CD8 were CD45RO-negative and were positively selected for CCR7, with terminally differentiated effector memory CD45RA+ cells excluded. All donors were Caucasian adults living in Nashville, Tennessee.

The sample taken for sequencing was naive CD8+ T cells from PBMCs. The TCR was taken from a man aged 18 to 29 in good health. Some clones in this sample may be carry-over from other donors' samples. The gene calls are TRBV14 and TRBJ2-1; the D gene is possibly TRBD1 (5 bases). CDR3 sequence (DNA): TGTGCCAGCAGCCAAGATCTCAGGGCCCATGAGCAGTTCTTC. Amino acid sequence: CASSQDLRAHEQFF. Combining the CDR3 with reference TRBV14 and TRBJ2-1 gives the whole variable domain EAGVTQFPSHSVIEKGQTVTLRCDPISGHDNLYWYRRVMGKEIKFLLHFVKESKQDESGMPNNRFLAERTGGTYSTLKVQPAELEDSGVYFCASSQDLRAHEQFFGPGTRLTVL.